This TCR beta chain was documented in a study of T cell repertoires in cytomegalovirus infection. Across the study: TCR beta signatures that were public indicated CMV infection and matching HLA type. General observations from the study: The response measured ex vivo was dominated by TCR beta clonotypes (HLA-C-restricted and CMV-specific).

V lost 4 bases and J 5 bases, leaving 15 bases between the germline ends. The germline gives CDR1 MNHEY, CDR2 SVGEGT. The CDR3 has 14 amino acids. MiXCR, applied by TCRdb to the reads, yields one record per CDR3 protein. Of fewer than 200,000 distinct CDR3 sequences in the sample, about 15% were seen once. Details on this clonotype: Its antigen is still unknown.

The source is a human donor in good health (CMV status not recorded). Some clones in this sample may be carry-over from other donors' samples. The chain uses TRBV6-2 or TRBV6-3 and TRBJ2-7, with D tentatively TRBD2 (5 bases). The sample taken for sequencing was PBMCs. CDR3 residues: CASSSPGIKNEQYF. CDR3 DNA sequence: TGTGCCAGCAGTTCGCCGGGGATTAAAAACGAGCAGTACTTC.